Below, 15 T cell receptor beta chains from the same sample are listed, as sequenced in a study of early stage breast cancer tumors. Here immunoSEQ multiplex PCR was the method, and the copy in TCRdb shows in-frame clones only, minus some. The sample records tens of thousands of clones, roughly 69% being singletons. Sequencing was done on a sample of blood. All receptors come from a person aged 45 to 59 with breast cancer.

This chain joins TRBV7-2 and TRBJ2-5; 9 positions match TRBD2. CDR1 is SGHTA and CDR2 is FQGNSA in the germline V gene. The CDR3 has 15 residues. V lost 7 bases, J lost 1 base, and 7 bases stayed unmatched. In DNA, the CDR3 is TGTGCCAGCACACCCTTTAGCGGGGGCCAAGAGACCCAGTACTTC. Amino acid sequence: CASTPFSGGQETQYF.

This sequence joins TRBV2 and TRBJ2-3, with 9 bases lining up with TRBD2. This CDR3 has 16 amino acids. In germline, CDR1 is SNHLY, CDR2 FYNNEI. Unmatched junction bases numbered 5, after V lost 2 bases and J lost 2 bases. The CDR3 here is CASSENLAGLTDTQYF. The CDR3 DNA is TGTGCCAGCAGTGAAAACCTAGCGGGGCTCACAGATACGCAGTATTTT.

In its sample, this clone was seen many times. CDR3 nucleotides: TGTGCCACCAGCAGAGATCGTTTCGGGACATACGAGCAGTACTTC. It is translated as CATSRDRFGTYEQYF. The V call is TRBV15, the J call TRBJ2-7, with D maybe TRBD1 (6 bases). Germline V lookup: CDR1 LNHNV, CDR2 YYDKDF (reference sequence). The CDR3 sequence is 15 residues long. Trimming took 0 bases from V and 4 from J, leaving 13 bases between them. Full variable domain (rest looked up from reference TRBV15 and TRBJ2-7): DAMVIQNPRYQVTQFGKPVTLSCSQTLNHNVMYWYQQKSSQAPKLLFHYYDKDFNNEADTPDNFQSRRPNTSFCFLDIRSPGLGDTAMYLCATSRDRFGTYEQYFGPGTRLTVT.

This clone was observed once. CDR3 sequence reads: CASSHPTGSDTQYF. CDR3 nucleotides: TGCGCCAGCAGCCATCCTACAGGGTCAGATACGCAGTATTTT. This chain uses TRBV4-1 with TRBJ2-3, with D maybe TRBD1 (6 bases). The CDR3 length is 14 residues. Per germline, CDR1 MGHRA and CDR2 YSYEKL. The V end was cut by 3 bases, the J end by 4 bases, with 11 bases between.

V usage is TRBV23-1 and J usage is TRBJ2-2; no clear D. TRBV23-1 is an ORF, and what it does is uncertain. The CDR3 length is 12 residues. Trimming removed 4 bases at V and 9 bases at J, with 9 bases between. CDR3 nucleotide sequence: TGCGCCAGCAGTCTTATCCCCCGGGAGCTGTTTTTT. Translation: CASSLIPRELFF.

This clone occurred a few times. The genes are TRBV27 and TRBJ2-7; 10 positions agree with TRBD2. Trimming at V came to 5 bases and at J to 3 bases, leaving 13 bases not matched to a gene. The germline CDR1 and CDR2 sequences are MNHEY and SMNVEV (reference sequence). CDR3 length: 17 amino acids. CDR3 sequence: CASSRRRMASGGYEQYF. The CDR3 DNA follows: TGTGCCAGCAGTCGCCGCAGGATGGCTAGCGGGGGCTACGAGCAGTACTTC.

V and J are TRBV5-1 and TRBJ2-1; 8 bases are a match to TRBD2. Germline V lookup: CDR1 SGHRS, CDR2 YFSETQ. The CDR3 length is 12 residues. The junction had 3 bases not matched to a gene; V was cut back by 4 bases and J by 9 bases. The CDR3 here is CASSPAGGEQFF. The CDR3 region has the DNA TGCGCCAGCAGCCCGGCGGGGGGTGAGCAGTTCTTC.

Written as DNA, the CDR3 is TGTGCCAGCAGAGCTGACAGCTCCTATAATTCACCCCTCCACTTT. Translated, it gives CASRADSSYNSPLHF. V and J are TRBV2 and TRBJ1-6; possibly TRBD1 for D (5 bases). Deletions cut 6 bases from V and 0 bases from J, with 9 bases between. CDR1 is SNHLY and CDR2 is FYNNEI in the germline V gene. The CDR3 has 15 amino acids.

J is TRBJ1-2 and V is TRBV28; 9 bases fit TRBD1. Germline lookup yields CDR1 MDHEN and CDR2 SYDVKM. This CDR3 is built from 15 residues. The trim removed 5 bases at V and 4 bases at J, leaving 8 bases unmatched. CDR3: CASSLAGTGSYGYTF. The CDR3 DNA follows: TGTGCCAGCAGTCTCGCCGGGACAGGGTCCTATGGCTACACCTTC.

This clone showed up just a few times. The chain carries TRBV7-2 and TRBJ1-2, with TRBD1 matching over 9 bases. The CDR3 runs 15 residues. The V gene's germline CDR1 is SGHTA and CDR2 FQGNSA. V lost 1 base and J lost 0; bases outside the gene matches: 0. CDR3 residues: CASSLGDRANYGYTF. The CDR3, as DNA: TGTGCCAGCAGCTTAGGGGACAGGGCTAACTATGGCTACACCTTC.

This chain uses TRBV5-6 with TRBJ2-1, with TRBD2 matching 8 bases. CDR1 SGHDT and CDR2 YYEEEE come from the germline V gene. This CDR3 region has 16 residues. Unmatched junction bases numbered 10, after V lost 3 bases and J lost 5 bases. For the CDR3, the DNA is TGTGCCAGCAGCTCCGAGGGGGGACTAGGGGACAATGAGCAGTTCTTC. It yields the protein CASSSEGGLGDNEQFF.

The rearrangement uses TRBV15 and TRBJ2-5, with 7 bases identical to TRBD2. CDR1 and CDR2 (germline): LNHNV, YYDKDF (reference sequence). CDR3 length equals 15 residues. V was clipped by 1 base and J by 5 bases; unmatched bases: 7. The CDR3 reads CATSRVLGEGETQYF. The CDR3 nucleotides are TGTGCCACCAGCAGAGTTTTGGGGGAGGGGGAGACCCAGTACTTC.

The chain is built from TRBV18 and TRBJ2-1; 11 nucleotides align to TRBD2. The CDR3 runs 17 residues. Trimming removed 2 bases from V and 9 bases from J; junction bases left unmatched: 12. Germline CDR1 and CDR2: KGHSH and LQKENI. The CDR3 reads CASSPFRDGTSGFEQFF. For the CDR3, the DNA is TGTGCCAGCTCACCATTTAGGGATGGGACTAGCGGATTTGAGCAGTTCTTC. Using reference TRBV18 and TRBJ2-1 for the parts outside the CDR3, the full variable domain is NAGVMQNPRHLVRRRGQEARLRCSPMKGHSHVYWYRQLPEEGLKFMVYLQKENIIDESGMPKERFSAEFPKEGPSILRIQQVVRGDSAAYFCASSPFRDGTSGFEQFFGPGTRLTVL.

The V and J genes are TRBV9 and TRBJ1-2; 8 nucleotides agree with TRBD1. This CDR3 is 14 amino acids long. Per germline, CDR1 SGDLS and CDR2 YYNGEE. Trimming at V came to 3 bases and at J to 2 bases, leaving 3 bases not matched to a gene. CDR3 loop: CASSADRGNYGYTF. CDR3 in DNA: TGTGCCAGCAGCGCTGACAGGGGAAACTATGGCTACACCTTC. Complete variable domain (other parts from reference TRBV9 and TRBJ1-2): DSGVTQTPKHLITATGQRVTLRCSPRSGDLSVYWYQQSLDQGLQFLIQYYNGEERAKGNILERFSAQQFPDLHSELNLSSLELGDSALYFCASSADRGNYGYTFGSGTRLTVV.

CDR3 protein: CASSQVRGGYTF. In nucleotides, the CDR3 is TGTGCCAGCAGCCAAGTTAGAGGAGGCTACACCTTC. This chain uses TRBV14 with TRBJ1-2; D is undetermined. With 1 base removed from V and 8 bases from J, the gap between germline ends came to 8 bases. The CDR3 totals 12 residues. Germline values: CDR1 SGHDN, CDR2 FVKESK.